The sequence of this T cell receptor (beta chain) was determined in a study of blood T cell repertoires in COVID-19. Background on the study: The study drew acute and convalescent COVID-19 samples from the United States, Italy and Spain.

In the source study's methods: Estimation of nucleated cell counts relied on the amplification of reference gene primers. This table comes from immunoSEQ multiplex PCR, and its TCRdb copy is limited to in-frame clones, with some not included. V and J calls and clone size are as listed in that table; D and trimming were resolved from the DNA. The table has approximately 250,000 clones, about 91% seen once; the top ten hold approximately 1.2%. This study enrolled people aged roughly 18 to 90 from about 26 US geographic areas. The CDR3 sequence is 12 residues long. CDR1 is SNHLY, CDR2 FYNNEI, per germline. V was cut by 3 bases and J by 5 bases, with 7 bases left in between.

Input material: PBMCs or T cells enriched from blood (not recorded which). The chain employs TRBV2 and TRBJ2-5, with D possibly matching TRBD1 (6 bases). This TCR derives from a woman aged 40 to 50 with acute COVID-19. CDR3 in DNA: TGTGCCAGCAGTGACAGGGGTGAGACCCAGTACTTC. Its protein is CASSDRGETQYF.